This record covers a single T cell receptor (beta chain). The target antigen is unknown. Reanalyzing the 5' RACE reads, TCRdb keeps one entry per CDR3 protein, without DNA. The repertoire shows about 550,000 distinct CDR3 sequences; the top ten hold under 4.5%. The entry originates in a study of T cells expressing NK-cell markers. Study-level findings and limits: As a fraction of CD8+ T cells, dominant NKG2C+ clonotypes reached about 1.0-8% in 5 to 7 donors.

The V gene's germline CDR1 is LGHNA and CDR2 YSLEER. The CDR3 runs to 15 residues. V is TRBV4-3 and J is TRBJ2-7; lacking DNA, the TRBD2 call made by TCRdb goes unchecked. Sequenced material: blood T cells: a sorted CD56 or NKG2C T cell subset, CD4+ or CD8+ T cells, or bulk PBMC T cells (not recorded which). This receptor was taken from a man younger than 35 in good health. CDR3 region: CASSQSSLAAYEQYF.